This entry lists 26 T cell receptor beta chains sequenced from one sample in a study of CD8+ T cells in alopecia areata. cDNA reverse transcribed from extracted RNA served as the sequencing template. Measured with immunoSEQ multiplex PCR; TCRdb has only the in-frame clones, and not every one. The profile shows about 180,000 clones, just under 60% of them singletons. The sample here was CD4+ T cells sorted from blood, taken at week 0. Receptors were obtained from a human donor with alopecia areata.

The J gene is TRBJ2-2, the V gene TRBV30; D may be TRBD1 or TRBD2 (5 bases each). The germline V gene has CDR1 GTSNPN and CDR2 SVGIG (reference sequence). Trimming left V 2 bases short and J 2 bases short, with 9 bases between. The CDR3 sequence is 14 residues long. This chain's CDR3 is CAWSPGTNTGELFF. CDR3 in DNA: TGTGCCTGGAGTCCGGGGACCAACACCGGGGAGCTGTTTTTT. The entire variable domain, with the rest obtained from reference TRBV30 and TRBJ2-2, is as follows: SQTIHQWPATLVQPVGSPLSLECTVEGTSNPNLYWYRQAAGRGLQLLFYSVGIGQISSEVPQNLSASRPQDRQFILSSKKLLLSDSGFYLCAWSPGTNTGELFFGEGSRLTVL.

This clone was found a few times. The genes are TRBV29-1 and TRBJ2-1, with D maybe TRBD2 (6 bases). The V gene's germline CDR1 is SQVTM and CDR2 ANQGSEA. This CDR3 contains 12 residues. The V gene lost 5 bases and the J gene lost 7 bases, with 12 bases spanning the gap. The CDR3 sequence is CSVLRGRNEQFF. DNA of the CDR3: TGCAGCGTTCTCAGAGGGAGGAATGAGCAGTTCTTC.

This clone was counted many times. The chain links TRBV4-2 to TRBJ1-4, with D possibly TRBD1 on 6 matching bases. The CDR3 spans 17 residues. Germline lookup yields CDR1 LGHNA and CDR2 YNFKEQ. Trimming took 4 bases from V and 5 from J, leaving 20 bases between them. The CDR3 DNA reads TGTGCCAGCAGCCCAACATTCCAGGGGCCTTCAAATGAAAAACTGTTTTTT. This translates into CASSPTFQGPSNEKLFF.

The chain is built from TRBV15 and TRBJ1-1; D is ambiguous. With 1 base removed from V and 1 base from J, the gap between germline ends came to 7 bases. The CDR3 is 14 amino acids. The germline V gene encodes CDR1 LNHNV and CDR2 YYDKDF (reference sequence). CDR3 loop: CATSRAGGNTEAFF. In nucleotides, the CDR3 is TGTGCCACCAGCAGAGCCGGTGGGAACACTGAAGCTTTCTTT.

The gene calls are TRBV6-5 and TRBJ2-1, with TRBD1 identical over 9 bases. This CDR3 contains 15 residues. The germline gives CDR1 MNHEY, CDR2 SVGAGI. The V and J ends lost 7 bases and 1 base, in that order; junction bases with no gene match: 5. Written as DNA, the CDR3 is TGTGCCAGCACCAGGGACAGGGATTCCTACAATGAGCAGTTCTTC. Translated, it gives CASTRDRDSYNEQFF.

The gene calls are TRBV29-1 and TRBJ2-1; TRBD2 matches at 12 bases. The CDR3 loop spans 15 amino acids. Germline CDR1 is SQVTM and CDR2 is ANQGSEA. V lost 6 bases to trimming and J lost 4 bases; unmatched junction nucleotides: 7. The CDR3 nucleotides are TGCAGCGTCGCTAGGACTAGCGGGGAGTACAATGAGCAGTTCTTC. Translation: CSVARTSGEYNEQFF.

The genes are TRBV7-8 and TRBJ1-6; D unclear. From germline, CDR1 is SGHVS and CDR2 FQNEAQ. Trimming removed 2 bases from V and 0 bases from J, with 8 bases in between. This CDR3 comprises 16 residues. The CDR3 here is CASSLKPSSYNSPLHF. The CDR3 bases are TGTGCCAGCAGCTTAAAGCCGTCCTCCTATAATTCACCCCTCCACTTT.

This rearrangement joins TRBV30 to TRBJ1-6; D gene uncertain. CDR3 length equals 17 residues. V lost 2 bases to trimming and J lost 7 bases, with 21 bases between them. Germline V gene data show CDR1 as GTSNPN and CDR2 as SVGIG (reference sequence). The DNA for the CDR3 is TGTGCCTGGAGTCCCCTCAGCCCACCCCCAAAGAATTCACCCCTCCACTTT. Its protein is CAWSPLSPPPKNSPLHF.

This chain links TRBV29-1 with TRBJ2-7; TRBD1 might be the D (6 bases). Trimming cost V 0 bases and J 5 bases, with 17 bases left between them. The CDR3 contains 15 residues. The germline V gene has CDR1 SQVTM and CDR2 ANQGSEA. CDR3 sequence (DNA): TGCAGCGTTGAAGAACCAGCAGGGGCAGAAAACGAGCAGTACTTC. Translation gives CSVEEPAGAENEQYF.

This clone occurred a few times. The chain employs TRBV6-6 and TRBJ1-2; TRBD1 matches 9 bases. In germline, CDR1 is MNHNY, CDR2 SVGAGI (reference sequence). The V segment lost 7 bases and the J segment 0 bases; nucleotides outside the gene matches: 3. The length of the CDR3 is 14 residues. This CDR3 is CASIGQGTNYGYTF. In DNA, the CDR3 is TGTGCCAGCATAGGACAGGGGACTAACTATGGCTACACCTTC.

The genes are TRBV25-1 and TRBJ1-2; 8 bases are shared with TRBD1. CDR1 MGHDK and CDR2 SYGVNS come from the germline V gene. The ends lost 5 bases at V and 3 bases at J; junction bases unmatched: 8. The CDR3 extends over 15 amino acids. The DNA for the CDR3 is TGTGCCAGCAGTTCACAGGGGGGAGTCGACTATGGCTACACCTTC. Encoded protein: CASSSQGGVDYGYTF.

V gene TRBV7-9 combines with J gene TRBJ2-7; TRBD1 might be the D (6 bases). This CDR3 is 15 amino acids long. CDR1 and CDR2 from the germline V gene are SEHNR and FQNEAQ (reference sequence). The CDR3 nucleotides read TGTGCTACCACCGGCCGGGGCAGGGGCTTGTACGAGCAGTACTTC. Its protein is CATTGRGRGLYEQYF.

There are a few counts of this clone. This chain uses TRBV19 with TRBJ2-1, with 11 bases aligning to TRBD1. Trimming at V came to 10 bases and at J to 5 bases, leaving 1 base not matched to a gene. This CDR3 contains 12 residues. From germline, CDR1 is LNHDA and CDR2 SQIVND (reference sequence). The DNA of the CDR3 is TGTGCCACGGACAGGGGGCACAATGAGCAGTTCTTC. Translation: CATDRGHNEQFF.

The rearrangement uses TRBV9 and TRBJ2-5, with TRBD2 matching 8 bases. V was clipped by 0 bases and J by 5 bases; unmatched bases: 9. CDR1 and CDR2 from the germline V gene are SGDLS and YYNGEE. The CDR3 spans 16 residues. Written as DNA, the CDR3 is TGTGCCAGCAGCGTAGGAGCTAGCGGGCGGGGCGAGACCCAGTACTTC. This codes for CASSVGASGRGETQYF.

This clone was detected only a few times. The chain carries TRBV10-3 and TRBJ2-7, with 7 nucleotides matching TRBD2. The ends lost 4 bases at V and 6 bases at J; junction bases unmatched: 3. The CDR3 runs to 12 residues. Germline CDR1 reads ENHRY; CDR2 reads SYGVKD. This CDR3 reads CAISVSSGEQYF. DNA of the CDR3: TGTGCCATCAGTGTATCTAGCGGCGAGCAGTACTTC.

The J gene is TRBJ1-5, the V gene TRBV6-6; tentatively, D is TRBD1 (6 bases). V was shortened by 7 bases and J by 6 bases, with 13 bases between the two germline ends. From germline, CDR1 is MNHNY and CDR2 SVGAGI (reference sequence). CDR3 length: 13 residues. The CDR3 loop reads CASTSRGGQPQHF. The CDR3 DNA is TGTGCCAGCACCAGCAGGGGCGGTCAGCCCCAGCATTTT.

This chain's CDR3 is CASGGYRGSGNQPQHF. CDR3 bases: TGTGCCAGCGGCGGATACAGGGGTTCGGGCAATCAGCCCCAGCATTTT. The chain couples TRBV2 to TRBJ1-5; 7 bases fit TRBD1. Germline CDR1 and CDR2: SNHLY and FYNNEI. V lost 8 bases, J lost 2 bases, and 12 bases stayed unmatched. The CDR3 has 16 amino acids.

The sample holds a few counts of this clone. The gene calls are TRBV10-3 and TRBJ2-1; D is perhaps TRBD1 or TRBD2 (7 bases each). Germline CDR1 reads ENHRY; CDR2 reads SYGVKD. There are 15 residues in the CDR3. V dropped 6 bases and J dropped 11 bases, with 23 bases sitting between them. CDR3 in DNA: TGTGCCATCAGGCTCGGGACTATCGAGACAGGGAAGCAGTTCTTC. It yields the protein CAIRLGTIETGKQFF.

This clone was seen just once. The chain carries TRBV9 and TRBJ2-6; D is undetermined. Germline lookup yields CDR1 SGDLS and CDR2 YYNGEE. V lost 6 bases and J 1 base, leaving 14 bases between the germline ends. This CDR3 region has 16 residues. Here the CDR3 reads CASKEGPGSGANVLTF. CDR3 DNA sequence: TGTGCCAGCAAGGAAGGTCCTGGGTCTGGGGCCAACGTCCTGACTTTC.

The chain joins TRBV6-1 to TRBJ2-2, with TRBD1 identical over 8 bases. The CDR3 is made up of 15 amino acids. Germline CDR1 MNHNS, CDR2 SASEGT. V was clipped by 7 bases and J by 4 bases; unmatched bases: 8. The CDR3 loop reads CASTARQGFTGELFF. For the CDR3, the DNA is TGTGCCAGCACGGCGAGACAGGGGTTCACCGGGGAGCTGTTTTTT.

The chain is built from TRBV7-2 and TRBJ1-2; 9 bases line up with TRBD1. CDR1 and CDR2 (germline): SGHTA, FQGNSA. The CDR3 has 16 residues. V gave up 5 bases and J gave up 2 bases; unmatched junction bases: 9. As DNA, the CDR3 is TGTGCCAGCAGCCGGAGAGCCGGGACAGGGAACTATGGCTACACCTTC. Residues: CASSRRAGTGNYGYTF.

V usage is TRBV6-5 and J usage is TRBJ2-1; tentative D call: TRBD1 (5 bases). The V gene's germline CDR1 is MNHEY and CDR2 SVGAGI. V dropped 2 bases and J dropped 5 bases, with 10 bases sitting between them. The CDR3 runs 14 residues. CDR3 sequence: CASSYKTANNEQFF. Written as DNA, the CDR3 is TGTGCCAGCAGTTACAAGACAGCTAACAATGAGCAGTTCTTC.

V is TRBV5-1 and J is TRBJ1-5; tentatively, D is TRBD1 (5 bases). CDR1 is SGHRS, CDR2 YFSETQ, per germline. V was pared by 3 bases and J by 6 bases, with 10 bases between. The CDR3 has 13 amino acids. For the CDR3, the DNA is TGCGCCAGCAGCTCTCAGGGAGGTCAGCCCCAGCATTTT. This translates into CASSSQGGQPQHF.

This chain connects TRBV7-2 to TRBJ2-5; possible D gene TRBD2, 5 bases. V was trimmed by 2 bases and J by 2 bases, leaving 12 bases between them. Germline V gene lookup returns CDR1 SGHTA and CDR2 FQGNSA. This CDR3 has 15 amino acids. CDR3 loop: CASSLSAGLQETQYF. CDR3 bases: TGTGCCAGCAGCTTATCGGCGGGTTTGCAAGAGACCCAGTACTTC.

The CDR3 sequence: CASSLGLSLSYEQYF. The CDR3 DNA sequence: TGCGCCAGCAGCTTGGGACTGTCGTTGAGCTACGAGCAGTACTTC. The genes are TRBV5-1 and TRBJ2-7; D remains ambiguous. The CDR3 totals 15 residues. The V gene lost 0 bases and the J gene lost 3 bases, with 13 bases spanning the gap. Per germline, CDR1 SGHRS and CDR2 YFSETQ. The full variable domain, in which reference TRBV5-1 and TRBJ2-7 provide the parts outside the CDR3, is KAGVTQTPRYLIKTRGQQVTLSCSPISGHRSVSWYQQTPGQGLQFLFEYFSETQRNKGNFPGRFSGRQFSNSRSEMNVSTLELGDSALYLCASSLGLSLSYEQYFGPGTRLTVT.

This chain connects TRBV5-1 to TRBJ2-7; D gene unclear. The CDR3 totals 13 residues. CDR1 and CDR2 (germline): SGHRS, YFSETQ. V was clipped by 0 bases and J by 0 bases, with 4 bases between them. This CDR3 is CASSLDVSYEQYF. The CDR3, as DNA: TGCGCCAGCAGCTTGGACGTCTCCTACGAGCAGTACTTC.